The source of this TCR beta chain is a study of T cell responses to AZD1222 COVID-19 vaccine (dated by TCRdb to the early 2020s). In terms of the full investigation: AZD1222 recipients whose second dose came at about 4 weeks and those whose second dose came at about 12 weeks were combined into one group, since spike-specific TCR depth and breadth did not differ between the two schedules. TCR sequencing covered fewer than 250 trial participants: 207 given two doses of AZD1222 and 26 given two doses of MenACWY control vaccine. Trial participants were enrolled by age into subgroups of 18-55, 56-69 and 70-plus years, and around 150, 28 and 57 TCR-sequenced participants, respectively, were included in these subgroups.

To note about this clone: It lacks a known antigen. No qualities accompany the bases; no much larger clone lies one base away.

The paper's findings and limits, for the study overall: Most participants were white British and females outnumbered males, and the authors suggested that clonal diversity may have been underestimated. After two AZD1222 doses, spike-specific TCR breadth and depth were significantly higher than at day 0 and than in MenACWY recipients. Conclusions about previously exposed vaccinees were limited because only six AZD1222 recipients were SARS-CoV-2 seropositive at baseline. Because no day 14 peak-response samples were available, repertoires were characterized only after the peak T cell response. In the small 56-69-year group, the increase in depth fell short of significance, most likely because of low power. Epitopes outside the regions mutated in the B.1.351 and B.1.1.7 variants were reportedly recognized by nearly half of the unique spike-specific TCRs. CD4 TCRs associated with the vaccine covered the entire spike protein, and the dominant responses were in regions 160-218 and 743-854.

The CDR3 regions of human TCRbeta chains were analyzed by immunosequencing. In the paper's pipeline: Repertoire TCRs were matched against a reference library of SARS-CoV-2-specific TCRs generated with the MIRA antigen-specificity platform. Breadth meant the fraction of unique TCRs that were SARS-CoV-2-associated, whereas depth meant the fraction of total T cells that were SARS-CoV-2-associated. Using the MIRA data, every spike-specific TCR was mapped to the spike region that the TCR reacted to and assigned to either a CD4 or a CD8 class. Log10-transformed breadth and depth values were compared by one-way ANOVA with Sidak's multiple comparisons tests. The immuneACCESS repertoire file appears here via TCRdb, limited to in-frame rearrangements. These files lack a portion of the clones; in checked studies, under half of the deficit traces to unresolved V genes, and the cause of the others is not known. The V and J calls and clone size come from that table; D and trimming were worked out from the DNA. This sample gives some 110,000 clones in total; around nine tenths of them show up just once. The leading ten clones occupy 7% to 10% of the sample.

Spanning cysteine to phenylalanine, the CDR3 consists of 13 amino acids. The retained sequence is limited to the CDR3, 39 bases, with the frame set at the first base. V sheds 6 bases and J sheds 1 base, leaving 9 bases between their ends. CDR1 and CDR2, looked up from the germline V gene, are ENHRY and SYGVKD. Sample time point, as interpreted from the label and publication: baseline before first vaccination. Samples from vaccinated people were obtained from the UK trials COV001 and COV002, which included a single-blind randomized controlled phase 2/3 trial of AZD1222 (ChAdOx1 nCoV-19) in healthy adults. For TCRbeta chain sequencing, PBMC samples from trial participants were taken at day 0 and at day 28 after the second dose.

The source is an adult in good health. This specimen consisted of peripheral blood, obtained on day 0 of AZD1222 vaccination. The chain is made from TRBV10-3 and TRBJ2-5; tentative D gene TRBD1, with 6 bases matching. The bases read TGTGCCATCAGACCGGACAGCCAAGAGACCCAGTACTTC. Its product reads: CAIRPDSQETQYF.